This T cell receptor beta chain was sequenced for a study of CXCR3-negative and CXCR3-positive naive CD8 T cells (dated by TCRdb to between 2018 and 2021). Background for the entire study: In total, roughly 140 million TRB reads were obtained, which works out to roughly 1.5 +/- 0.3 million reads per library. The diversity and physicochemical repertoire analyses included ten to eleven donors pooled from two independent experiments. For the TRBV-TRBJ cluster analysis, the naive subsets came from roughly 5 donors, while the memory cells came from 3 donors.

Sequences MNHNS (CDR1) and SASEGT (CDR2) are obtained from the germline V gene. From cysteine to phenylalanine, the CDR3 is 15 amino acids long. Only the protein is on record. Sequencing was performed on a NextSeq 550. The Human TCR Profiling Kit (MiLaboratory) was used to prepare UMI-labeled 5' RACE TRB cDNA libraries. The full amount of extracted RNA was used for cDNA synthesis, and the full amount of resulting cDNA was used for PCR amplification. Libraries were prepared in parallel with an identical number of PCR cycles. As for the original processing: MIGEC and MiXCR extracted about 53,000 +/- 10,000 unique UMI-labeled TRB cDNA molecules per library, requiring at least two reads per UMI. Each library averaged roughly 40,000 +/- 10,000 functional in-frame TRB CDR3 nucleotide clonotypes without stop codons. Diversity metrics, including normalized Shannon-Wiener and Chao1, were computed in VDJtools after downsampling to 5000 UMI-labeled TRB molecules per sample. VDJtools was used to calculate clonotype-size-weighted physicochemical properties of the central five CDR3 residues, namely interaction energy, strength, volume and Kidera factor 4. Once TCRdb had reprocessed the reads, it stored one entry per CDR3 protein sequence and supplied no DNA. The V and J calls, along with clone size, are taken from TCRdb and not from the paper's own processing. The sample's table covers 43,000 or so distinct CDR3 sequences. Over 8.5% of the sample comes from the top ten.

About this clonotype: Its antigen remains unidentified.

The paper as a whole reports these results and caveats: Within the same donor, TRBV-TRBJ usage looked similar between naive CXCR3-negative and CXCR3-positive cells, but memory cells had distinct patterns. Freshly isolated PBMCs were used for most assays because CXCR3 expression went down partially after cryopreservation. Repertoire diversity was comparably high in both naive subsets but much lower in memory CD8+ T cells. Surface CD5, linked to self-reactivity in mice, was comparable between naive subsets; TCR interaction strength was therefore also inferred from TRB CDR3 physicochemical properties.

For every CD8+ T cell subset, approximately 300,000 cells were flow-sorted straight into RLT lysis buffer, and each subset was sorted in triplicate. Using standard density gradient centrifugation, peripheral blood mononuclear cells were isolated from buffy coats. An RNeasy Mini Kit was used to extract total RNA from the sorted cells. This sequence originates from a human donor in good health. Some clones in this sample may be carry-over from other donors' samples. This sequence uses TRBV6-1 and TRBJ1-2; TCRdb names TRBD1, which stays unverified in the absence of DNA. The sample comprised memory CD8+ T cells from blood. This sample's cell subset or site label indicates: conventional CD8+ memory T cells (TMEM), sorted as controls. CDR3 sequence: CASSESGGTSYGYTF.